The clone carrying this T cell receptor beta chain showed up just a few times. The germline gives CDR1 GTSNPN, CDR2 SVGIG (reference sequence). The CDR3 sequence is 14 residues long. V dropped 1 base and J dropped 6; count of bases not matched to a gene: 8. The data belong to a study of blood T cell repertoires in COVID-19. Study overall: The origin of the acute and convalescent COVID-19 samples was the United States, Italy and Spain.

Original analysis: Amplification with reference gene primers provided the estimates of nucleated cell counts. Here immunoSEQ multiplex PCR was the method, and the copy in TCRdb shows in-frame clones only, minus some. V, J and clone size are those of that table, while D and trimming were read from the DNA. The sample includes about 180,000 clones, 80% seen only once; the top ten take 6.5%. The receptor comes from a man aged 65 to 79 with active or convalescent COVID-19. The rearrangement links TRBV30 to TRBJ1-2, with 7 bases fitting TRBD1. The sample comprised peripheral blood. The CDR3 sequence is CAWSADRVRNGYTF. The CDR3 region has the DNA TGTGCCTGGAGTGCCGACAGGGTGCGGAATGGCTACACCTTC. The full variable domain, rest sourced from reference TRBV30 and TRBJ1-2, is SQTIHQWPATLVQPVGSPLSLECTVEGTSNPNLYWYRQAAGRGLQLLFYSVGIGQISSEVPQNLSASRPQDRQFILSSKKLLLSDSGFYLCAWSADRVRNGYTFGSGTRLTVV.